The T cell receptor beta chain described here comes from a study of blood T cell repertoires in COVID-19. Study-level background: PBMCs, B-cell-depleted T cells, or T cells provided the cDNA or gDNA that made up the material.

The study recruited people aged roughly 18 to 89 years across roughly 23 US areas. Deletions cut 7 bases from V and 9 bases from J, with 10 bases between. Germline CDR1 SNHLY, CDR2 FYNNEI. CDR3 length equals 12 residues. In the original analysis: Amplification with reference gene primers provided the estimates of nucleated cell counts. Some clones are missing from TCRdb's copy, which holds only in-frame ones; the method was immunoSEQ multiplex PCR. That table supplies the V and J calls and clone size; D and trimming were determined from the DNA. In the table there are about 410,000 clones, 90% of which are singletons.

The sequence came from a man aged 18-30 years who had recovered from COVID-19. The material sequenced was PBMCs or T cells enriched from blood (not recorded which). The V gene is TRBV2, the J gene TRBJ1-6; D gene unclear. The CDR3 region has the DNA TGTGCCAGCAAGGAGGCAATTTCACCCCTCCACTTT. Protein product: CASKEAISPLHF. Combining the CDR3 with reference TRBV2 and TRBJ1-6 gives the whole variable domain EPEVTQTPSHQVTQMGQEVILRCVPISNHLYFYWYRQILGQKVEFLVSFYNNEISEKSEIFDDQFSVERPDGSNFTLKIRSTKLEDSAMYFCASKEAISPLHFGNGTRLTVT.